Included here is one T cell receptor beta chain sequence, with context. Its specificity is unknown. These data are taken from a study of cytomegalovirus exposure and HLA in healthy donors. The primer mix had 60 Vbeta and 13 Jbeta primers. This table comes from immunoSEQ multiplex PCR, and its TCRdb copy is limited to in-frame clones, with some not included. This sample has about 110,000 clones, with 75% to 85% found just once. Study observations and caveats: Common viral pathogens seemed to be connected with several of the most significant clusters, according to a later analysis. Analysis was carried out at a later point, and it linked a missense DCLRE1C variant to TCR beta V- and J-gene trimming.

CDR1 is SGHNT and CDR2 is YYREEE in the germline V gene (reference sequence). V was pared by 2 bases and J by 3 bases, with 9 bases between. The CDR3 has 14 residues. The V and J genes are TRBV5-4 and TRBJ2-4, with D uncertain. The source material was PBMCs. The origin of this receptor is a woman between 18 and 30 years old in good health and CMV-seropositive. The CDR3 sequence is CASSFGGDKNIQYF. CDR3 DNA sequence: TGTGCCAGCAGCTTCGGCGGAGACAAAAACATTCAGTACTTC.